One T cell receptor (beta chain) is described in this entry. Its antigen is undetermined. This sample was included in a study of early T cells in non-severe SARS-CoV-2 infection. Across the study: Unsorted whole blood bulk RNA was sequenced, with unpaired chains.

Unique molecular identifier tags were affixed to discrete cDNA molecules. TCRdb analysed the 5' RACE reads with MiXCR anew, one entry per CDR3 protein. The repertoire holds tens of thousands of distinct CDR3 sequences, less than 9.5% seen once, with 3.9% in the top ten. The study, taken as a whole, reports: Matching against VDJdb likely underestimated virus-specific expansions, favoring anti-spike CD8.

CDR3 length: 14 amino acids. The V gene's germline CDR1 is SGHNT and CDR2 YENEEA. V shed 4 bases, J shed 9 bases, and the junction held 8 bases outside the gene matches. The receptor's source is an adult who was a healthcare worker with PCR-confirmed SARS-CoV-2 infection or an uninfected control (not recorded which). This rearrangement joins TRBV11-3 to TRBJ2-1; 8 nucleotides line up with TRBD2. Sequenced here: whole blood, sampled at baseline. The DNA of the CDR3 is TGTGCCAGCAGCTCGTCGGGGGGGGCCCTTGAGCAGTTCTTC. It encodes CASSSSGGALEQFF.